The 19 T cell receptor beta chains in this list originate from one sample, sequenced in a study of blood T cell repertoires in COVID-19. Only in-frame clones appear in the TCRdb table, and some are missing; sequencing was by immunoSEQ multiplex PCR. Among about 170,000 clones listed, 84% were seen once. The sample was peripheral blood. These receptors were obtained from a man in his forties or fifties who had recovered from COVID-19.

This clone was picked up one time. CDR3 nucleotide sequence: TGTGCCAGCAGCCCCACCAGCTCCTACGAGCAGTACTTC. Its protein is CASSPTSSYEQYF. The chain employs TRBV7-2 and TRBJ2-7; D gene unclear. Germline CDR1 is SGHTA and CDR2 is FQGNSA. The CDR3 is 13 amino acids. Trimming stripped 5 bases from V and 0 bases from J, with 8 bases between.

CDR3 sequence (DNA): TGTGCCAGCAGTGATCATTTCTGGACAGGACCTAATTCACCCCTCCACTTT. The encoded protein is CASSDHFWTGPNSPLHF. The rearrangement links TRBV25-1 to TRBJ1-6; 7 bases fit TRBD1. Germline values: CDR1 MGHDK, CDR2 SYGVNS. The CDR3 totals 17 residues. The V and J ends lost 3 bases and 6 bases, in that order; junction bases with no gene match: 11.

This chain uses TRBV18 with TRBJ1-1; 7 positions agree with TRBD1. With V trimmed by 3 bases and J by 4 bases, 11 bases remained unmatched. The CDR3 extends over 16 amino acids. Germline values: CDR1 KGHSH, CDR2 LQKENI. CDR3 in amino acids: CASSPEQGKVATEAFF. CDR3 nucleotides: TGTGCCAGCTCACCGGAACAGGGGAAGGTTGCCACTGAAGCTTTCTTT.

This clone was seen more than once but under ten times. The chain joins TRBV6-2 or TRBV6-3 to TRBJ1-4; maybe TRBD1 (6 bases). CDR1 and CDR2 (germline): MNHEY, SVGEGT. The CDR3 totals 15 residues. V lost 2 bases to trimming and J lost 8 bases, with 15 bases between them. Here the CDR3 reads CASSYDGGRREKLFF. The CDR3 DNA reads TGTGCCAGCAGTTACGACGGGGGGCGGCGAGAAAAACTGTTTTTT.

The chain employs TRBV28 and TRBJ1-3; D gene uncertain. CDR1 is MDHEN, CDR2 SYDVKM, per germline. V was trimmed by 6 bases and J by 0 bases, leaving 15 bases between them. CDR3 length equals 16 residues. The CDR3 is CASRAGLHSSGNTIYF. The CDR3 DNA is TGTGCCAGCAGGGCTGGACTCCACAGCTCTGGAAACACCATATATTTT.

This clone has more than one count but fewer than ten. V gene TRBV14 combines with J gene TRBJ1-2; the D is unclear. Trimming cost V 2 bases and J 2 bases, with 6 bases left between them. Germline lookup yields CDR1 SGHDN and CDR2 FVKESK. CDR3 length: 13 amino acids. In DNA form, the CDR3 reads TGTGCCAGCAGCCAATACCAGAACTATGGCTACACCTTC. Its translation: CASSQYQNYGYTF. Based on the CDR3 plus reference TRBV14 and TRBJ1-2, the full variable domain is EAGVTQFPSHSVIEKGQTVTLRCDPISGHDNLYWYRRVMGKEIKFLLHFVKESKQDESGMPNNRFLAERTGGTYSTLKVQPAELEDSGVYFCASSQYQNYGYTFGSGTRLTVV.

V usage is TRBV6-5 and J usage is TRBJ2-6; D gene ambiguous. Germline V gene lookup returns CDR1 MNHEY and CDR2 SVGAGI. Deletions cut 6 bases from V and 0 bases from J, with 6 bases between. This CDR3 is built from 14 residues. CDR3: CASRGVSGANVLTF. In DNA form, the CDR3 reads TGTGCCAGCAGGGGCGTCTCTGGGGCCAACGTCCTGACTTTC.

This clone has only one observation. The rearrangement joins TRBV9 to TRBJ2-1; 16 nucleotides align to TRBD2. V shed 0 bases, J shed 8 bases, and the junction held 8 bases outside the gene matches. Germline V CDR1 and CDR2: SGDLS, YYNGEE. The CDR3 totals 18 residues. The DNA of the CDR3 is TGTGCCAGCAGCGTAGCGGGGGGACTAGCGGGAGGGCAGCATGAGCAGTTCTTC. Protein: CASSVAGGLAGGQHEQFF.

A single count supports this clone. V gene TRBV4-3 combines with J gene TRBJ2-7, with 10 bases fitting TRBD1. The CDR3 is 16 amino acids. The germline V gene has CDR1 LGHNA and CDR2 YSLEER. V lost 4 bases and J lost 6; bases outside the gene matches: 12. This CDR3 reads CASSPARDRGPSEQYF. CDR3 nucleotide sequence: TGCGCCAGCAGCCCAGCCCGGGACAGGGGACCTTCCGAGCAGTACTTC.

The DNA of the CDR3 is TGTGCCAGCAGCCAAGATCTGAGTAGCGGGAATCCGGGGGAGCTGTTTTTT. Protein sequence: CASSQDLSSGNPGELFF. The rearrangement links TRBV3-1 (or the pseudogene TRBV3-2) to TRBJ2-2, with 8 nucleotides matching TRBD2. After removal of 0 bases from V and 8 bases from J, the junction contained 11 bases not matched to a gene. The CDR3 is 17 residues long. Germline loops: CDR1 LGHDT, CDR2 YNNKEL (reference sequence).

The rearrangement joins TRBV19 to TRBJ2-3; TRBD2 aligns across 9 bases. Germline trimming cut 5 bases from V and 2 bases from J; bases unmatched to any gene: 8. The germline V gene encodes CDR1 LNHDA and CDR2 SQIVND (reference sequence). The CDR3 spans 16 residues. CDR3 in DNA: TGTGCCAGTAGTGGCAGACTAGCGGCGGACACAGATACGCAGTATTTT. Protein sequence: CASSGRLAADTDTQYF.

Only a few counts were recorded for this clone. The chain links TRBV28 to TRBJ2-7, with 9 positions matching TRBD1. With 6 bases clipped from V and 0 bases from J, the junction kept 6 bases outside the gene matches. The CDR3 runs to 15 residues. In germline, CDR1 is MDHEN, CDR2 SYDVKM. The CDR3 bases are TGTGCCAGCAGCCCACAGGGGGCGGCCTCCTACGAGCAGTACTTC. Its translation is CASSPQGAASYEQYF.

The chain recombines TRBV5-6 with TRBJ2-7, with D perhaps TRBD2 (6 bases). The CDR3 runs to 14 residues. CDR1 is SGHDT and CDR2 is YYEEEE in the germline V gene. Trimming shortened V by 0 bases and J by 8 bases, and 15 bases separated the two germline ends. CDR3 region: CASSLEGGSKKQYF. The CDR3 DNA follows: TGTGCCAGCAGCTTGGAGGGAGGTTCAAAAAAGCAGTACTTC.

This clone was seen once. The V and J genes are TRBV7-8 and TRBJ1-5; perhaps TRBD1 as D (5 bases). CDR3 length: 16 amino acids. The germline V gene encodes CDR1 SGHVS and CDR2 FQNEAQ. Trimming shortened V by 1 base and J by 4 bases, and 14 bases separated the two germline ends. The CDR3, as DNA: TGTGCCAGCAGCTTAGTTGGGGGGTCGGATAATCAGCCCCAGCATTTT. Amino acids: CASSLVGGSDNQPQHF.

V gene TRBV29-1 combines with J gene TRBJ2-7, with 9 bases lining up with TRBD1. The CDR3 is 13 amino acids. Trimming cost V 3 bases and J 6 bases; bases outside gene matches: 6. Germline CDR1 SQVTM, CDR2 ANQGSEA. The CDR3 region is CSVDPQGAGEQYF. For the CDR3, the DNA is TGCAGCGTTGACCCACAGGGGGCGGGCGAGCAGTACTTC.

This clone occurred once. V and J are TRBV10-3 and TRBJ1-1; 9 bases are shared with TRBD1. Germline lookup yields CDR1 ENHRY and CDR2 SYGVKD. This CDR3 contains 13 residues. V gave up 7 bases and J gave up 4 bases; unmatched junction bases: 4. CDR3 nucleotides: TGTGCCATCACCGCGACAGGGGGCACTGAAGCTTTCTTT. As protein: CAITATGGTEAFF.

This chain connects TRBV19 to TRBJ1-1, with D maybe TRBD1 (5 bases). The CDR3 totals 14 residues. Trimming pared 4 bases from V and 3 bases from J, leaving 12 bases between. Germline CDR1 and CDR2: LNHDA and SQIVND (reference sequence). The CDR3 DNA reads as TGTGCCAGTAGTACCCAAGGGGATCACACTGAAGCTTTCTTT. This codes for CASSTQGDHTEAFF.

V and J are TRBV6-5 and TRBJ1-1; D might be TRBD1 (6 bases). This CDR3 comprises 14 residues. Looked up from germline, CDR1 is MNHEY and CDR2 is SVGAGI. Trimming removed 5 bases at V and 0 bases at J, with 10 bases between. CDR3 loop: CASSQGRVNTEAFF. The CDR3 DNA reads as TGTGCCAGCAGTCAGGGGAGGGTGAACACTGAAGCTTTCTTT.

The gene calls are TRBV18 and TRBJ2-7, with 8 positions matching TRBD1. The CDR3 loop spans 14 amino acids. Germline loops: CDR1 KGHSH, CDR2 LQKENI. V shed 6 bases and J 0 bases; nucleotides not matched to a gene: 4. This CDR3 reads CASSRTGSSYEQYF. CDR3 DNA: TGTGCCAGCTCGCGGACAGGGAGCTCCTACGAGCAGTACTTC.